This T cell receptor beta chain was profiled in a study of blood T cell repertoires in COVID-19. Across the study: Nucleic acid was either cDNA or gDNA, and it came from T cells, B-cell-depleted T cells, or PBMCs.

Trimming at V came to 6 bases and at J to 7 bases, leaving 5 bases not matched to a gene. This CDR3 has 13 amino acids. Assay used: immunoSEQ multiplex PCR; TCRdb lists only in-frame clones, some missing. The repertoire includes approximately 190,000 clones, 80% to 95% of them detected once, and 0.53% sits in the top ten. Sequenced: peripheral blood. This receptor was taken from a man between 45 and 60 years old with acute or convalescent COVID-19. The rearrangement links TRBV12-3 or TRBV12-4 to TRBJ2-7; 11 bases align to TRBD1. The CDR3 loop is CASSPDRGQEQYF. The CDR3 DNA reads TGTGCCAGCAGCCCGGACAGGGGGCAAGAGCAGTACTTC.